This entry is about one T cell receptor beta chain. This clone was observed a few times. The target of this receptor is not known. The sample holds no much larger clone one base away, and base qualities are not on file. This sample was taken from a study of cytomegalovirus exposure and HLA in healthy donors (dated by TCRdb to about 2017). Looking at the study overall: An earlier analysis of several hundred of the donors reported 250 to 350 Gb of sequence data and 95 million to 140 million unique TCR beta sequences obtained from some 170 million T cells. Donor age, sex, ethnicity and CMV serostatus were collected together with the repertoire data. The study was designed to test whether signatures of past pathogen exposure could be identified by cataloging public T cell receptors. An earlier analysis of some 500 of the donors used high-throughput TCR beta sequencing to judge whether each TCR beta V gene segment behaved as functional or pseudogenic. Rather than drawing on any new phenotypic data, the later analysis identified candidate immune exposures from TCR beta sequences and the way those sequences occurred across donors. All discovery cohort repertoires had been generated on a single sequencing platform. In a later analysis, previously published TCR beta repertoires from 670 or so donors were re-analyzed and high-resolution HLA genotyping was added so that TCR occurrence patterns could be studied. A handful of DR-DQ haplotypes were handled as single units for association and clustering because linkage in the cohort was strong. Along with the approximately 700-subject first cohort, a separate validation cohort of over 90 different subjects was used. The number of typed donors differed by locus: about 629-640 for A, B, C, DRB1 and DQB1; 522 for DQA1; 606 for DPA1; and 450 to 480 for DPB1. In a later genetic analysis, genome-wide SNP genotypes for about 55% of the roughly 670 donors were used, and that subset was treated as a discovery cohort. Using immunosequencing, the study profiled T cell repertoires from 666 subjects and related those repertoires to cytomegalovirus serostatus. Of the roughly 400 genotyped donors, roughly 85% fell in the genetic ancestry cluster associated with self-reported Caucasian donors. On average, roughly 250,000 unique TCR beta nucleotide sequences were sequenced per donor among roughly 430 genotyped donors of the cohort, with 15% to 20% of those sequences being non-productive. An early release that covered 640 HLA-typed donors contained about 300 gigabases of sequencing data and tens of millions of unique TCR sequences. HLA typing covered class I and class II loci at four-digit resolution. High-throughput TCR immunosequencing, statistical association of individual TCRs with disease status, and machine learning were combined to predict cytomegalovirus infection status.

The method was the immunoSEQ multiplex PCR assay. For the multiplex PCR, a mixture combining 60 forward primers for TCR Vbeta segments and 13 reverse primers for TCR Jbeta segments was used. The CDR3 region of rearranged TCR beta genes was amplified from genomic DNA with a multiplex PCR assay. The Illumina HiSeq System was used to sequence the amplified TCR beta libraries as 87-base-pair reads. Under the source paper's analysis protocol: A later analysis counted about 80 million unique TCR beta chains across the 550 to 700 repertoires, and around 9.9 million of these chains were shared by at least two donors. To remove PCR and sequencing errors, raw reads were error-corrected and collapsed into unique sequences using a nearest-neighbor algorithm that merged closely related sequences. Alignment of CDR3 sequences to IMGT reference sequences was used to assign V, D and J gene segments. For a sequence to be retained, at least a six-nucleotide match to both a V gene segment and a J gene segment was required. Rearrangements were called productive when the CDR3 lacked stop codons and stayed in frame with V and J; all others were non-productive. Following IMGT convention, CDR3 was defined as the stretch from the second conserved V-encoded cysteine to the conserved J-encoded phenylalanine. In an earlier analysis of 550 to 650 of the donors, sequences lacking an unambiguous match to a single V gene segment were excluded. An earlier analysis of 500 to 700 of the donors classified V segments as functional when productive rearrangements were above 56.7% and as segregating when the standard deviation between donors was above 5%. A statistical classification framework was built for diagnosing cytomegalovirus status from the catalog of TCR beta chain sequences. In a later analysis, TCR nucleotide sequences were compared against IMGT/GENE-DB human TR gene sequences so that V and J genes could be assigned. The TCRdist pipeline was used in a later analysis to assign CDR3 sequences and most-parsimonious VDJ recombination scenarios. In a later analysis, every TCR beta chain was defined by the combination of its CDR3 amino acid sequence and its V-gene family, and reads without a unique V-gene family were dropped. As a way to deal with suspected cross-contamination and a sequencing artifact, a later analysis dropped roughly 600 nucleotide sequences that were highly shared and had low generation probability. A later analysis calculated a clonal expansion index for each public chain from normalized within-repertoire ranks of inferred template counts. A later analysis computed generation probabilities with a VDJ recombination model fitted to out-of-frame rearrangements, and checked the results against IGoR. In a later analysis, hypergeometric tests were used to score TCR-TCR, TCR-HLA and TCR-CMV co-occurrence, with a repertoire-size bias correction applied to TCR pairs. False discovery rates were estimated in a later analysis by permuting HLA or CMV assignments 20 times. A later analysis grouped co-occurring TCRs with DBSCAN, adding TCRdist sequence similarity when clustering within HLA-allele-positive subsets. Repertoires with fewer than 30,000 or more than 120,000 public chains were left out of co-occurrence clustering, as were about 5 repertoires with anomalous nucleotide sharing. TCRdb mirrors the immuneACCESS table, restricted to in-frame sequences. Some clones are absent from its copies; in checked studies, under half trace to an unresolved V gene, and the reason for the others is unknown. V, J and clone size are those of that table, while D and trimming were read from the DNA. Across this sample there are some 130,000 clones, with roughly 83% seen only once. In total, the top ten clones hold less than 2% of the sample.

Looking up the germline V gene yields CDR1 MDHEN and CDR2 SYDVKM. Taken from cysteine to phenylalanine, the CDR3 has 14 residues. Solely the CDR3 DNA is kept, with 42 bases framed from the first base. V ends up 4 bases short and J 3 bases short, with an unmatched junction base count of 3. The cohort was made up of under 800 healthy bone marrow donors. All cohort members were sampled while nominally healthy, although unrecorded immune exposures were likely present. The donor tested CMV seronegative and was one of the 352 seronegative cohort members. Each donor provided a peripheral blood sample, and peripheral blood mononuclear cells were used for TCR beta sequencing. The Qiagen DNeasy Blood Extraction Kit was used to extract genomic DNA from the blood cell samples. Study-level results and caveats: In an earlier analysis of approximately 590 of the donors, most TCR beta V segments appeared in productive rearrangements about 87% or about 30% of the time, broadly matching IMGT annotations. Across donors, most TCR sequences were observed very rarely, whereas some public TCRs were present in many individuals. The only immune exposure information available for the cohort was CMV serostatus. The earlier analysis of 587 of the donors excluded around 17 rarely observed V segments, including chromosome 9 orphons, because counts were too low. A further reported finding was that TCR beta sequences accurately predicted the HLA-A and HLA-B alleles for most subjects in the first cohort. At a false discovery rate of 0.05, a later analysis linked under 20,000 TCR beta sequences to specific HLA alleles. In a later analysis, HLA-associated TCR beta chains were found to be more clonally expanded and to have lower generation probabilities than equally common non-associated chains. Sequencing depth was assumed to be roughly uniform across donors in the presence/absence analyses, though that assumption may not hold. The cohort was sequenced for TCR beta chains only, and without alpha or paired-chain data the features that could be detected were limited. Cytomegalovirus status was reported to be diagnosed by the classifier with high specificity and sensitivity in both the original and validation cohorts. A cluster of highly shared sequence variants was judged likely to represent a technical artifact of the sequencing pipeline. A later genetic analysis associated a missense DCLRE1C variant with V-gene and J-gene trimming of TCR beta chains, and an independent cohort replicated the association. Strong co-occurrence of HLA alleles, especially DR and DQ, made assigning TCR associations to individual alleles difficult. A later genetic analysis reported fewer N-insertions in productive TCRs among donors in an Asian-associated ancestry cluster than the approximately 670-donor mean. The authors suggested that the approach could potentially be generalized to other disease states and immunological phenotypes. Because HLA typing was unavailable for some donors at each locus, only the typed subset was used in association tests. Linkage disequilibrium might explain the correlated functional status among segregating V segments, but an unknown experimental factor could not be excluded. In a later analysis, most CMV-associated TCR beta chains were found to appear HLA-restricted, with HLA associations seemingly driven largely by CMV exposure. In a later analysis, TCR association rates were found to vary across HLA loci, with the most associated TCRs seen for DRB1 alleles and the fewest for HLA-C alleles. A later analysis reported that several top co-occurrence clusters appeared linked to parvovirus B19, influenza, CMV and Epstein-Barr virus. Because the 87-base-pair reads could not distinguish some IMGT-functional V segments, including TRBV6-2 and TRBV6-3, those segments were excluded. In the study, approximately 160 TCR beta chains were listed as associated with cytomegalovirus. A few of the identified cytomegalovirus-associated TCR beta chains were confirmed in vitro to be specific for cytomegalovirus antigens.

The source material was PBMCs. The V gene is TRBV28 and the J gene is TRBJ2-7, and 10 junctional nucleotides match TRBD1. The receptor was derived from a middle-aged man in good health and CMV-seronegative. The CDR3 protein is CASSSGTGVYEQYF. Here is the DNA: TGTGCCAGCAGTTCCGGGACAGGGGTCTACGAGCAGTACTTC. Full variable domain (CDR3 extended with the reference TRBV28 and TRBJ2-7 proteins): DVKVTQSSRYLVKRTGEKVFLECVQDMDHENMFWYRQDPGLGLRLIYFSYDVKMKEKGDIPEGYSVSREKKERFSLILESASTNQTSMYLCASSSGTGVYEQYFGPGTRLTVT.